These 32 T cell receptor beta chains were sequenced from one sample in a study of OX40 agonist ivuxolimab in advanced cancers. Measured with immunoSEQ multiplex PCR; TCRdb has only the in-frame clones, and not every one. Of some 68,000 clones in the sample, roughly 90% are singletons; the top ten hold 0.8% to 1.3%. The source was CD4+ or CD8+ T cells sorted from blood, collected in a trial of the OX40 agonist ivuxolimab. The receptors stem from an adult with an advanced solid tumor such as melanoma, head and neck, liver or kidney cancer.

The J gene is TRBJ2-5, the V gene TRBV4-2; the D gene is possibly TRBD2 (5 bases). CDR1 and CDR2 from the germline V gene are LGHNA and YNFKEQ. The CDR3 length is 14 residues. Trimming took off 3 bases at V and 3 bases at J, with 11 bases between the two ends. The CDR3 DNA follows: TGTGCCAGCAGCCAGATAGGGCGGGAAGAGACCCAGTACTTC. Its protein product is CASSQIGREETQYF.

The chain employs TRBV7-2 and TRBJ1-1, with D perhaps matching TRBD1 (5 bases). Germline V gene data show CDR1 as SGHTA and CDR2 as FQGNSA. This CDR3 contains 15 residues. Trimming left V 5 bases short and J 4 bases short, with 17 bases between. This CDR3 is CASSPGVGVGTEAFF. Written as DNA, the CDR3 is TGTGCCAGCAGCCCCGGGGTGGGGGTAGGCACTGAAGCTTTCTTT. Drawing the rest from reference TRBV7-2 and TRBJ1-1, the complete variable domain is GAGVSQSPSNKVTEKGKDVELRCDPISGHTALYWYRQSLGQGLEFLIYFQGNSAPDKSGLPSDRFSAERTGGSVSTLTIQRTQQEDSAVYLCASSPGVGVGTEAFFGQGTRLTVV.

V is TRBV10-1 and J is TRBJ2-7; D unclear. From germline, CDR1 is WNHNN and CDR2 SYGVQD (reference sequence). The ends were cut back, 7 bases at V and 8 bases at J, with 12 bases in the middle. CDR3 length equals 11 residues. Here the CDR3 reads CASNRARKQYF. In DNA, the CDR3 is TGCGCCAGCAACCGAGCCAGGAAGCAGTACTTC.

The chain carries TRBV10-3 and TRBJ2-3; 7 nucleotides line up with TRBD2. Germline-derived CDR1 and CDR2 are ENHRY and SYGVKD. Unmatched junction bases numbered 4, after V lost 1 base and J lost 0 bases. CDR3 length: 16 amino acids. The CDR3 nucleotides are TGTGCCATCAGTGAGTTCGCTAGCGGTAGCACAGATACGCAGTATTTT. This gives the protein CAISEFASGSTDTQYF.

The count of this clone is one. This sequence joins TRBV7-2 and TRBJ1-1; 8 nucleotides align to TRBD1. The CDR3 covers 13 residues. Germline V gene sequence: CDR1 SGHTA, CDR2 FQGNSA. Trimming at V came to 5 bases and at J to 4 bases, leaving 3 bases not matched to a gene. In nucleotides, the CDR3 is TGTGCCAGCAGCACGCAGGGGGCCACTGAAGCTTTCTTT. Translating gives CASSTQGATEAFF. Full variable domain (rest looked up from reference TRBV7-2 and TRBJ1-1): GAGVSQSPSNKVTEKGKDVELRCDPISGHTALYWYRQSLGQGLEFLIYFQGNSAPDKSGLPSDRFSAERTGGSVSTLTIQRTQQEDSAVYLCASSTQGATEAFFGQGTRLTVV.

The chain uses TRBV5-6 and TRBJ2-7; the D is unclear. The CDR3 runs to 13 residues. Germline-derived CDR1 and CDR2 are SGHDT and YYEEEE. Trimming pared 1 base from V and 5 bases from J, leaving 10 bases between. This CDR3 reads CASSLYGEHEQYF. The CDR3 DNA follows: TGTGCCAGCAGCTTGTATGGGGAACACGAGCAGTACTTC.

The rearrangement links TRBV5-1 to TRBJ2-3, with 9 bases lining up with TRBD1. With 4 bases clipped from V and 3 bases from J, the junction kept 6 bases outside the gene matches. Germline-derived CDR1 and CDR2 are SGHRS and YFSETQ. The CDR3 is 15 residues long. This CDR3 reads CASSPRGQGTDTQYF. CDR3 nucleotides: TGCGCCAGCAGCCCCCGGGGACAGGGTACAGATACGCAGTATTTT.

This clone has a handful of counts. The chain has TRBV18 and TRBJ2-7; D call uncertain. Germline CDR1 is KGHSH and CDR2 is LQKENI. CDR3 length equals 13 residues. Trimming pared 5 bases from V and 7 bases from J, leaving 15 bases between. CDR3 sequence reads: CASSENVGMEQYF. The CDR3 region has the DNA TGTGCCAGCTCAGAGAACGTGGGTATGGAGCAGTACTTC.

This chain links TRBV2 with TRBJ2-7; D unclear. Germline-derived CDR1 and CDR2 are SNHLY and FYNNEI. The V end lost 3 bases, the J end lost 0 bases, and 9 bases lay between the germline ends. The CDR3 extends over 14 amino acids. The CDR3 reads CASSEGWSSYEQYF. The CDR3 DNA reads TGTGCCAGCAGTGAGGGGTGGAGCTCCTACGAGCAGTACTTC.

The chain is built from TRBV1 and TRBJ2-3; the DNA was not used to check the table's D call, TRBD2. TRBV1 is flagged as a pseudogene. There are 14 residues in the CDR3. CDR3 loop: CTSQPKSGSSTQYF. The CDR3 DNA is TGCACCAGCCAACCAAAAAGCGGGAGTAGTACGCAGTATTTT.

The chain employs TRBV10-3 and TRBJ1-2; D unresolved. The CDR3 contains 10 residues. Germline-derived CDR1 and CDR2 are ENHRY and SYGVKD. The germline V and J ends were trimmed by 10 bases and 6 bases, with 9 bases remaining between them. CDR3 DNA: TGTGCCAGCAGGAGGGATGGCTACACCTTC. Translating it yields CASRRDGYTF.

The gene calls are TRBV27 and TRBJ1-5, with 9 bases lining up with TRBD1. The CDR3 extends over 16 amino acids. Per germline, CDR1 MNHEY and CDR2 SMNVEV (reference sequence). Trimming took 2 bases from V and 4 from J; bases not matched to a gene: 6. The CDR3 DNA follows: TGTGCCAGCAGTTTAGATCCGACAGGGGGGAATCAGCCCCAGCATTTT. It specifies CASSLDPTGGNQPQHF.

Here the CDR3 reads CASNNYGGSYNEQFF. CDR3 bases: TGTGCCAGCAACAATTATGGGGGGTCCTACAATGAGCAGTTCTTC. The genes are TRBV11-1 and TRBJ2-1; D might be TRBD2 (6 bases). V lost 7 bases to trimming and J lost 1 base, with 14 bases between them. The length of the CDR3 is 15 residues. CDR1 is SGHAT and CDR2 is FQDESV in the germline V gene (reference sequence).

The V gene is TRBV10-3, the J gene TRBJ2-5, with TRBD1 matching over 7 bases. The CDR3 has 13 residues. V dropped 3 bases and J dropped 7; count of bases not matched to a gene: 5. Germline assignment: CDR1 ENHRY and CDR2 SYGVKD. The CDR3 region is CAISDQGEGTQYF. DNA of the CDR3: TGTGCCATCAGTGATCAGGGGGAAGGGACCCAGTACTTC.

CDR3 sequence (DNA): TGCGCCAGCAGCTTGTGGGACCTATACAACACTGAAGCTTTCTTT. Amino acids: CASSLWDLYNTEAFF. V usage is TRBV5-1 and J usage is TRBJ1-1, with D perhaps TRBD1 (5 bases). V gave up 1 base and J gave up 2 bases, with 12 bases separating them. The CDR3 has 15 amino acids. Germline assignment: CDR1 SGHRS and CDR2 YFSETQ.

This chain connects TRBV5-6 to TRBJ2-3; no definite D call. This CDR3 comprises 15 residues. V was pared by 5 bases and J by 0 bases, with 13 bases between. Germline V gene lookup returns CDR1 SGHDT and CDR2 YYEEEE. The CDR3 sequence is CASRFTTYSTDTQYF. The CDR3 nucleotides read TGTGCCAGCAGGTTCACCACGTATAGCACAGATACGCAGTATTTT.

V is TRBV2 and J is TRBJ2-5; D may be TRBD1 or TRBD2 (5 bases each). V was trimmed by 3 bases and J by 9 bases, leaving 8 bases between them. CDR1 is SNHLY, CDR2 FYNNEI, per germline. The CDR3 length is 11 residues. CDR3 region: CASSDLGAQYF. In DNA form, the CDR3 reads TGTGCCAGCAGTGATTTGGGGGCCCAGTACTTC.

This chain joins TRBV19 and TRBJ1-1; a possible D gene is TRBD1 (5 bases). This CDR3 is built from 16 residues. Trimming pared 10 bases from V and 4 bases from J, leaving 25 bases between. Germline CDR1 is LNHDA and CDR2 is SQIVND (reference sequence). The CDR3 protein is CATRPRGPGYGTEAFF. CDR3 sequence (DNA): TGTGCCACCCGTCCACGGGGCCCCGGGTACGGCACTGAAGCTTTCTTT.

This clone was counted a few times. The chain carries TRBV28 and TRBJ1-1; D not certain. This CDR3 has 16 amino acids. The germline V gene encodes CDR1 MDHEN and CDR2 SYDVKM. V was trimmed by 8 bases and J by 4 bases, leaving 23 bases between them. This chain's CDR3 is CASPSPAALGSTEAFF. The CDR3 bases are TGTGCCAGCCCTTCTCCGGCAGCCTTGGGGAGCACTGAAGCTTTCTTT.

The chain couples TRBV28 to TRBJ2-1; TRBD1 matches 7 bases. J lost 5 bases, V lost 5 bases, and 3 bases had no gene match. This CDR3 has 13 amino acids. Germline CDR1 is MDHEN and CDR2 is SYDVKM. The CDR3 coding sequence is TGTGCCAGCAGTGTGGACAGGAACAATGAGCAGTTCTTC. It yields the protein CASSVDRNNEQFF.

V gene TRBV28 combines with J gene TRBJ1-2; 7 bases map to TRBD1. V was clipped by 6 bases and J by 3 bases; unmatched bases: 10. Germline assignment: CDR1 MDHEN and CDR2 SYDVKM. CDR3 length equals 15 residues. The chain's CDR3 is CASRPTGTDYYGYTF. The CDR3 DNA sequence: TGTGCCAGCAGGCCGACCGGGACAGATTACTATGGCTACACCTTC.

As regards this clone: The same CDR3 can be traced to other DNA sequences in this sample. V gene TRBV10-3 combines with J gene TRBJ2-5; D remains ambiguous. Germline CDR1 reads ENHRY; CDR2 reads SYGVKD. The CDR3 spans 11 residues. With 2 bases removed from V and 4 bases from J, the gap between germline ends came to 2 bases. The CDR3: CAISEGETQYF. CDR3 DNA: TGTGCCATCAGTGAGGGAGAGACCCAGTACTTC.

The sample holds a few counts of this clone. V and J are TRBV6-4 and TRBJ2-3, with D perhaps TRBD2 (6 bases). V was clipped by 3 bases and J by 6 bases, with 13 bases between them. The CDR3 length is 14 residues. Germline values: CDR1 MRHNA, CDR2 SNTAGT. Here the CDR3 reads CASSEAGGVDTQYF. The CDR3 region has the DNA TGTGCCAGCAGTGAAGCCGGGGGTGTGGATACGCAGTATTTT.

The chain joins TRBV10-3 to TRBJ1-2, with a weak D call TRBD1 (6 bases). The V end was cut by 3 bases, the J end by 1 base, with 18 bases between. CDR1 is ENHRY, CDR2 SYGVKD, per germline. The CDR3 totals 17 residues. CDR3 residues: CAISEGPDRTLNYGYTF. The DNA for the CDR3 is TGTGCCATCAGTGAAGGTCCCGACAGGACCCTTAACTATGGCTACACCTTC.

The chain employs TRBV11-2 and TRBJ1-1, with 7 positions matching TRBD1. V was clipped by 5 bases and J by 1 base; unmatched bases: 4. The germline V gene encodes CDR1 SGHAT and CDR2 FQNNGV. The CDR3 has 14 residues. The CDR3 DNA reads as TGTGCCAGCAGCAAACGGACAGGGAACACTGAAGCTTTCTTT. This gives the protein CASSKRTGNTEAFF.

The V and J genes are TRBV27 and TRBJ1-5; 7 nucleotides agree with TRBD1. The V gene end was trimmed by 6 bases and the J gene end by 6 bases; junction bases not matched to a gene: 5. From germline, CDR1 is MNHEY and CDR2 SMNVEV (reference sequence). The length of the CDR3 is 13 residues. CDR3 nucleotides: TGTGCCAGCAGCCCGACAGGGCGTCAGCCCCAGCATTTT. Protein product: CASSPTGRQPQHF.

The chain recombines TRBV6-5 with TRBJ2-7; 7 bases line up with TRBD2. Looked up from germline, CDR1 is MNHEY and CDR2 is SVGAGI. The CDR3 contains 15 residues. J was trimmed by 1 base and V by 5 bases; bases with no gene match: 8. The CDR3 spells CASSPSGAASYEQYF. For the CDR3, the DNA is TGTGCCAGCAGTCCTAGCGGAGCTGCTTCCTACGAGCAGTACTTC.

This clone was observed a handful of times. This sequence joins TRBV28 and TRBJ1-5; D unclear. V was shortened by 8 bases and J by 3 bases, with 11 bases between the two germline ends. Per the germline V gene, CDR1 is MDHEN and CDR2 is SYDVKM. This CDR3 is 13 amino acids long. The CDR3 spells CASSTTANQPQHF. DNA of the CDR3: TGTGCCAGCTCAACCACCGCCAATCAGCCCCAGCATTTT.

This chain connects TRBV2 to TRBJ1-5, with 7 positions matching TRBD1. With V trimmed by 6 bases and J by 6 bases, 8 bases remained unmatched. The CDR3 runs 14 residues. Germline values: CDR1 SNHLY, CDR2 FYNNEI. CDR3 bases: TGTGCCAGCAGCCAACAGGGGTCTTTTCAGCCCCAGCATTTT. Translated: CASSQQGSFQPQHF.

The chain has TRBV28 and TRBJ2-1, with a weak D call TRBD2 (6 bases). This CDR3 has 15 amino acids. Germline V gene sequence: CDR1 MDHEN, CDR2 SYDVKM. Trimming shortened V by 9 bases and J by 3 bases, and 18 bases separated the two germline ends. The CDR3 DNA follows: TGTGCCAGTTTAAGTAGGGGAGGTCACTACAATGAGCAGTTCTTC. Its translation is CASLSRGGHYNEQFF.

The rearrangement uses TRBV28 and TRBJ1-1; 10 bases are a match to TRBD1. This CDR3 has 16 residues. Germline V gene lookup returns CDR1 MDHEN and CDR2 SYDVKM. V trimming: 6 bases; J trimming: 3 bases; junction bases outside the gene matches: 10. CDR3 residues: CASSLIRDRGYTEAFF. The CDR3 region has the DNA TGTGCCAGCAGCCTAATCCGGGACAGGGGATACACTGAAGCTTTCTTT.

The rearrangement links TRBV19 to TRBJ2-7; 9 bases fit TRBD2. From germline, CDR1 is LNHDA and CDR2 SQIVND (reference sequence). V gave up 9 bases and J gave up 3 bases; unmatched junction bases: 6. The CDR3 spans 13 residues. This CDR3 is CASGTSLFYEQYF. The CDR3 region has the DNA TGTGCCAGCGGGACTAGCCTTTTCTACGAGCAGTACTTC.